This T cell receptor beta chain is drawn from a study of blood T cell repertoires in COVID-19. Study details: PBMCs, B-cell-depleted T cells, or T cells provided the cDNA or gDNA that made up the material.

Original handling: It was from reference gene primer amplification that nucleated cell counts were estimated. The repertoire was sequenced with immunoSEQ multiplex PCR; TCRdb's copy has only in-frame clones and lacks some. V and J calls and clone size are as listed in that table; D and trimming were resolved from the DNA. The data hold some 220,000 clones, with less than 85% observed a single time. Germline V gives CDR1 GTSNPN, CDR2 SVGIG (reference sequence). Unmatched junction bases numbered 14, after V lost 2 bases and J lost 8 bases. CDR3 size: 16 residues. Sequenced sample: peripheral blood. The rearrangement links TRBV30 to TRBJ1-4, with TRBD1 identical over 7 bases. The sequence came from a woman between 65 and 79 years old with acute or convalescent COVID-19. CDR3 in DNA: TGTGCCTGGAGTTCGGGACAGTGGATCTATAGGGAAAAACTGTTTTTT. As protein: CAWSSGQWIYREKLFF.